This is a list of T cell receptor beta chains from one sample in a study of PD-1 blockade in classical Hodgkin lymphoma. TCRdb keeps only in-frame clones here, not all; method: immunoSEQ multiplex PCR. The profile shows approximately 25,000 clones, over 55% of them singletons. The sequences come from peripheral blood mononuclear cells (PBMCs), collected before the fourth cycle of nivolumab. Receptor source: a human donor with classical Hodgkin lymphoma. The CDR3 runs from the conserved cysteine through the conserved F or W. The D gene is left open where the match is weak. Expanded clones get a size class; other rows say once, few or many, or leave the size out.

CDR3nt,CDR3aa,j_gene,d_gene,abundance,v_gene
TGCAGCGGTCTATACACGAACACTGAAGCTTTCTTT,CSGLYTNTEAFF,TRBJ1-1,.,.,TRBV29-1
TGCGCCAGCAGCCAATATAGCGGGGGACCCTACGAGCAGTACTTC,CASSQYSGGPYEQYF,TRBJ2-7,TRBD2,few,TRBV4-3
TGTGCCAGCAGCTTATATAGAGATACGCAGTATTTT,CASSLYRDTQYF,TRBJ2-3,.,.,TRBV7-8
TGTGCCAGCAGTTCCCATCGGGCGAACACTGAAGCTTTCTTT,CASSSHRANTEAFF,TRBJ1-1,.,once,TRBV27
TGTGCCAGCAGTGAAGCTGGACGTAGAAACACCATATATTTT,CASSEAGRRNTIYF,TRBJ1-3,.,.,TRBV6-1
TGTGCCAGCAGTCCGGGACAGGGGTACTATGGCTACACCTTC,CASSPGQGYYGYTF,TRBJ1-2,TRBD1,few,TRBV6-5
TGTGCCAGCAGCCAAGATGAGAAAGCGGGAGACACAGATACGCAGTATTTT,CASSQDEKAGDTDTQYF,TRBJ2-3,TRBD2,.,TRBV4-2
TGTGCCAGCAGTGAAGGACGGAGCAATCAGCCCCAGCATTTT,CASSEGRSNQPQHF,TRBJ1-5,.,.,TRBV25-1
TGTGCCAGCAGTCCCCACGGGACAGGGAGGTATAGCTACACCTTC,CASSPHGTGRYSYTF,TRBJ1-2,TRBD1,.,TRBV28
TGTGCCAGCAGCTTAGACTTAGCCAAAAACATTCAGTACTTC,CASSLDLAKNIQYF,TRBJ2-4,.,once,TRBV5-4
TGTGCCAGCAGAAGCCCGCGACAGGGGACCAATGAGCAGTTCTTC,CASRSPRQGTNEQFF,TRBJ2-1,TRBD1,.,TRBV6-5
TGTGCCAGCAGCTCCGCCCGACTAGCGGGGAGCACAGATACGCAGTATTTT,CASSSARLAGSTDTQYF,TRBJ2-3,TRBD2,once,TRBV7-8
TGCAGCGTTGAACCACAGGACAGGGCCACAGATACGCAGTATTTT,CSVEPQDRATDTQYF,TRBJ2-3,TRBD1,.,TRBV29-1
TGTGCCAGTAATCGGCCCGGCGTGGGGAATCAGCCCCAGCATTTT,CASNRPGVGNQPQHF,TRBJ1-5,.,.,TRBV19
TGTGCCAGCAGCCGGGACAAACAATACGAGCAGTACTTC,CASSRDKQYEQYF,TRBJ2-7,.,.,TRBV7-2
TGTGCCAGCAGACAGGGTGGGTCCTACGAGCAGTACTTC,CASRQGGSYEQYF,TRBJ2-7,.,.,TRBV28
TGTGCCAGCAGCCCTGGGACAGGGGGCCCGCGAGCTTTCTTT,CASSPGTGGPRAFF,TRBJ1-1,TRBD1,.,TRBV11-2
TGTGCCAGCAGTTTTCCGCTACAGGGGGCAGTTAGCACAGATACGCAGTATTTT,CASSFPLQGAVSTDTQYF,TRBJ2-3,TRBD1,.,TRBV28
TGCGCCAGCAGCTTCGACAGAGTTTATGGCTACACCTTC,CASSFDRVYGYTF,TRBJ1-2,.,.,TRBV5-1
TGTGCCAGCGCCCACGGGGGAGGTGGGTACGAGCAGTACTTC,CASAHGGGGYEQYF,TRBJ2-7,.,.,TRBV28
TGTGCCAGCAGCCCGGGCTCCTCTTGGGAGCAGTACTTC,CASSPGSSWEQYF,TRBJ2-7,.,once,TRBV28
TGTGCCAGCAGTTTGTTTGGACAGGGGGGTCCGATCTCCTACAATGAGCAGTTCTTC,CASSLFGQGGPISYNEQFF,TRBJ2-1,TRBD1,.,TRBV27
TGCGCCAGCAGCCAGGAAGGGCGGAATAGCAATCAGCCCCAGCATTTT,CASSQEGRNSNQPQHF,TRBJ1-5,.,.,TRBV4-1
TGTGCCAGCAGCTTAAGAGGCGCCTCCTACGAGCAGTACTTC,CASSLRGASYEQYF,TRBJ2-7,.,.,TRBV7-8
TGTGCCAGTAGTATGATGAGTAGCACAGATACGCAGTATTTT,CASSMMSSTDTQYF,TRBJ2-3,.,.,TRBV19
TGTGCCAGTAGTACTAAGGGCGGACAGGGGGCTACAGATACGCAGTATTTT,CASSTKGGQGATDTQYF,TRBJ2-3,TRBD1,once,TRBV19
TGTGCCAGCAGCTTAAGCGGGGGTCCCAACACCGGGGAGCTGTTTTTT,CASSLSGGPNTGELFF,TRBJ2-2,TRBD2,.,TRBV7-8
TGTGCCAGCAGTGAAGTTTCACCTAGGGGCTACACCTTC,CASSEVSPRGYTF,TRBJ1-2,.,medium-sized,TRBV2
TGTGCCAGCAGTTCGGGAACCCCGGAGACCCAGTACTTC,CASSSGTPETQYF,TRBJ2-5,.,.,TRBV6-6
TGTGCCAGCAGCTTTGGGGGACGGACGAGGGAGACCCAGTACTTC,CASSFGGRTRETQYF,TRBJ2-5,.,few,TRBV7-2
TGTGCCAGCAGCATGCAGGGTACCTATGGCTACACCTTC,CASSMQGTYGYTF,TRBJ1-2,.,once,TRBV6-5
TGTGCCAGCAGCTTGGTCGGCGGAAGTAAGATGAACACTGAAGCTTTCTTT,CASSLVGGSKMNTEAFF,TRBJ1-1,.,.,TRBV5-6
TGTGCCAGCATTTTAAGACGGGGACCTCTCCCTGAAGCTTTCTTT,CASILRRGPLPEAFF,TRBJ1-1,.,few,TRBV28
TGTGCCAGCAGCGCTCCGGGACAGGGGAAAGGAAACACCATATATTTT,CASSAPGQGKGNTIYF,TRBJ1-3,TRBD1,few,TRBV6-6
TGTGCCAGCAGCCCCTCATACTACGAAAAACTGTTTTTT,CASSPSYYEKLFF,TRBJ1-4,.,.,TRBV7-9
TGTGCCAGCAGTTACCGCCAGACAGGTTTTCAAGAGACCCAGTACTTC,CASSYRQTGFQETQYF,TRBJ2-5,.,.,TRBV6-5
TGCGCCAGCAGCCAAGATGCAGGGGCCCTTTACAATGAGCAGTTCTTC,CASSQDAGALYNEQFF,TRBJ2-1,.,few,TRBV4-1
TGTGCCAGCAGCTTGTTTCGAGGGGGCAAGGCCAACTATGGCTACACCTTC,CASSLFRGGKANYGYTF,TRBJ1-2,TRBD1,once,TRBV5-6
TGCGCCAGCAGCTTGTCTAGCCGTAGCACAGATACGCAGTATTTT,CASSLSSRSTDTQYF,TRBJ2-3,.,.,TRBV5-1
TGTGCCAGCAGCCCTAGCGGGGGGGCCGCCTACGAGCAGTACTTC,CASSPSGGAAYEQYF,TRBJ2-7,TRBD2,.,TRBV9
TGTGCCAGCAGCTTAAGACTAGCGGGGTCCTACGAGCAGTACTTC,CASSLRLAGSYEQYF,TRBJ2-7,TRBD2,.,TRBV7-8
TGTGCCAGCAGTTTGGGCCAGACTAGCGGGGGGTGGGATGAGCAGTTCTTC,CASSLGQTSGGWDEQFF,TRBJ2-1,TRBD2,.,TRBV28
TGTGCCAGCAGTTTCCCTTTGGGAGCTGGGAGAAACATTCAGTACTTC,CASSFPLGAGRNIQYF,TRBJ2-4,.,.,TRBV28
TGTGCCAGTAGTCCTCAACGGACAGGGAGGGGCGAGCAGTACTTC,CASSPQRTGRGEQYF,TRBJ2-7,.,.,TRBV19
TGTGCCAGCAGCTTAGAGACAGGGGGCGAGCAGTACTTC,CASSLETGGEQYF,TRBJ2-7,TRBD1,.,TRBV7-3